The 20 T cell receptor beta chains in this list originate from one sample, sequenced in a study of blood T cells in healthy people across ages. Sample-barcoded 5' priming and a J-beta primer mix drove a second PCR of about 6 to 12 cycles. TCRdb reprocessed the 5' RACE reads with MiXCR, giving one entry per CDR3 protein. In the table there are 1,100,000 or so distinct CDR3 sequences, more than 40% of which are singletons. Sequenced: blood. The receptors come from a woman aged 55 to 70 in good health.

This chain links TRBV5-1 with TRBJ2-7, with 7 positions matching TRBD2. The trim removed 4 bases at V and 2 bases at J, leaving 9 bases unmatched. The CDR3 is 15 amino acids. Germline V gene sequence: CDR1 SGHRS, CDR2 YFSETQ. The DNA for the CDR3 is TGCGCCAGCAGCGATCGACGAGCGGGACCCTACGAGCAGTACTTC. It is translated as CASSDRRAGPYEQYF.

There are a few counts of this clonotype. This rearrangement joins TRBV5-6 to TRBJ1-4; D unclear. V lost 0 bases and J lost 6, with 9 bases in between. The CDR3 is made up of 14 amino acids. Germline-derived CDR1 and CDR2 are SGHDT and YYEEEE. CDR3 protein: CASSLEGRDEKLFF. CDR3 coding DNA: TGTGCCAGCAGCTTGGAGGGAAGGGATGAAAAACTGTTTTTT. The variable domain in full, with the rest retrieved from reference TRBV5-6 and TRBJ1-4, is DAGVTQSPTHLIKTRGQQVTLRCSPKSGHDTVSWYQQALGQGPQFIFQYYEEEERQRGNFPDRFSGHQFPNYSSELNVNALLLGDSALYLCASSLEGRDEKLFFGSGTQLSVL.

The rearrangement uses TRBV27 and TRBJ2-1; the D gene is possibly TRBD1 (5 bases). The CDR3 loop spans 17 amino acids. The ends were cut back, 2 bases at V and 0 bases at J, with 14 bases in the middle. CDR1 and CDR2 (germline): MNHEY, SMNVEV (reference sequence). In nucleotides, the CDR3 is TGTGCCAGCAGTTTACGGATACAGGCCTACTCCTACAATGAGCAGTTCTTC. It translates to CASSLRIQAYSYNEQFF.

The gene calls are TRBV9 and TRBJ1-6; tentative D call: TRBD1 (5 bases). This CDR3 contains 14 residues. Trimming pared 2 bases from V and 6 bases from J, leaving 9 bases between. CDR1 and CDR2 from the germline V gene are SGDLS and YYNGEE. CDR3 residues: CASSVGGVNSPLHF. CDR3 bases: TGTGCCAGCAGCGTTGGAGGGGTTAATTCACCCCTCCACTTT.

A few counts support this clonotype. The rearrangement links TRBV13 to TRBJ1-5; D ambiguous. The CDR3 consists of 13 residues. The V end was cut by 4 bases, the J end by 9 bases, with 13 bases between. CDR1 is PRHDT, CDR2 FYEKMQ, per germline (reference sequence). The CDR3 DNA is TGTGCCAGCAGCTATGGCCCAAACGCGCCCCAGCATTTT. Protein: CASSYGPNAPQHF.

The chain uses TRBV28 and TRBJ2-6; 9 bases fit TRBD2. Germline CDR1 and CDR2: MDHEN and SYDVKM. V shed 4 bases, J shed 0 bases, and the junction held 7 bases outside the gene matches. The CDR3 spans 18 residues. For the CDR3, the DNA is TGTGCCAGCAGTTCCGCGGGGGGGATTCACTCTGGGGCCAACGTCCTGACTTTC. This codes for CASSSAGGIHSGANVLTF.

Concerning this clonotype: One end of the junction fails to match germline, which may point to a read error. V and J are TRBV20-1 and TRBJ2-5; D is unresolved. The CDR3 is 14 amino acids. Germline assignment: CDR1 DFQATT and CDR2 SNEGSKA (reference sequence). CDR3 sequence (DNA): TGCAGTGCTAGAGATTGGCCAGCCCAAGAGACCCTGTACTTC. Its translation: CSARDWPAQETLYF.

The chain is built from TRBV2 and TRBJ1-2, with D perhaps matching TRBD1 (5 bases). The V end lost 5 bases, the J end lost 2 bases, and 15 bases lay between the germline ends. Germline V gene sequence: CDR1 SNHLY, CDR2 FYNNEI. This CDR3 region has 15 residues. The CDR3 DNA reads as TGTGCCAGCAGTCGAGGGACCTCCACGAACTATGGCTACACCTTC. Translation: CASSRGTSTNYGYTF.

This clonotype was detected ten times or more. This sequence joins TRBV25-1 and TRBJ2-7; TRBD1 might be the D (5 bases). The germline V gene has CDR1 MGHDK and CDR2 SYGVNS. The CDR3 totals 13 residues. V dropped 2 bases and J dropped 5 bases, with 10 bases sitting between them. The CDR3 bases are TGTGCCAGCAGTGAAAATGGGGCTCACGAGCAGTACTTC. Amino acids: CASSENGAHEQYF.

This clonotype was detected only a few times. V and J are TRBV7-3 and TRBJ2-6; 8 nucleotides agree with TRBD2. V was pared by 5 bases and J by 2 bases, with 11 bases of the junction left unmatched. Germline CDR1 reads SGHTA; CDR2 reads FQGTGA. CDR3 length equals 18 residues. This CDR3 reads CASSLGWGSGTGANVLTF. CDR3 in DNA: TGTGCCAGCAGCCTTGGGTGGGGTAGCGGGACTGGGGCCAACGTCCTGACTTTC. The entire variable domain, with the rest obtained from reference TRBV7-3 and TRBJ2-6, is as follows: GAGVSQTPSNKVTEKGKYVELRCDPISGHTALYWYRQSLGQGPEFLIYFQGTGAADDSGLPNDRFFAVRPEGSVSTLKIQRTERGDSAVYLCASSLGWGSGTGANVLTFGAGSRLTVL.

This clonotype has more than one count but fewer than ten. The chain couples TRBV10-3 to TRBJ2-3; D is undetermined. Germline V gene sequence: CDR1 ENHRY, CDR2 SYGVKD. The CDR3 has 13 amino acids. Trimming took 2 bases from V and 1 from J, leaving 4 bases between them. The CDR3, as DNA: TGTGCCATCAGTGAGGACGGCACAGATACGCAGTATTTT. Its translation: CAISEDGTDTQYF.

This clonotype was counted a few times. The chain joins TRBV7-2 to TRBJ2-5, with D perhaps matching TRBD1 or TRBD2 (6 bases each). This CDR3 is built from 16 residues. Per the germline V gene, CDR1 is SGHTA and CDR2 is FQGNSA. V dropped 1 base and J dropped 7 bases, with 19 bases sitting between them. In DNA, the CDR3 is TGTGCCAGCAGCTTAGAGGTGGGGGGCGTCAGAGGGACCCAGTACTTC. Its protein is CASSLEVGGVRGTQYF.

The chain is built from TRBV5-1 and TRBJ2-3, with TRBD2 identical over 10 bases. CDR3 size: 16 residues. The ends lost 2 bases at V and 0 bases at J; junction bases unmatched: 3. Per germline, CDR1 SGHRS and CDR2 YFSETQ. The CDR3 loop reads CASSFGLADSTDTQYF. Here the CDR3 DNA reads TGCGCCAGCAGCTTCGGACTAGCGGACAGCACAGATACGCAGTATTTT.

This clonotype was observed a handful of times. The rearrangement joins TRBV25-1 to TRBJ2-3, with 11 nucleotides matching TRBD2. The CDR3 is made up of 14 amino acids. V lost 5 bases to trimming and J lost 5 bases; unmatched junction nucleotides: 3. Germline assignment: CDR1 MGHDK and CDR2 SYGVNS. CDR3 sequence reads: CASSRLAGLDTQYF. Here the CDR3 DNA reads TGTGCCAGCAGTCGACTAGCGGGATTAGATACGCAGTATTTT.

This clonotype was seen more than once but under ten times. V usage is TRBV20-1 and J usage is TRBJ2-7; TRBD2 aligns across 14 bases. The CDR3 runs to 17 residues. V was clipped by 4 bases and J by 3 bases; unmatched bases: 11. Germline lookup yields CDR1 DFQATT and CDR2 SNEGSKA (reference sequence). Here the CDR3 DNA reads TGCAGTGCTACCGGGACTAGCGGGAGCTATGTTGACTACGAGCAGTACTTC. This sequence encodes CSATGTSGSYVDYEQYF.

This clonotype was observed a few times. The chain joins TRBV6-6 to TRBJ2-1, with D possibly TRBD1 on 6 matching bases. V lost 6 bases, J lost 8 bases, and 11 bases lay in between. This CDR3 spans 12 amino acids. Germline V lookup: CDR1 MNHNY, CDR2 SVGAGI (reference sequence). The CDR3 sequence: CASSPGVYEQFF. The CDR3, as DNA: TGTGCCAGCAGCCCAGGGGTTTATGAGCAGTTCTTC.

The chain uses TRBV9 and TRBJ2-5, with 7 nucleotides matching TRBD2. Near its end, the DNA agrees better with TRBJ2-7, so the J call may be wrong. This CDR3 contains 18 residues. Germline CDR1 SGDLS, CDR2 YYNGEE. The CDR3 reads CASSVESLSGTEHYEQYF. CDR3 DNA sequence: TGTGCCAGCAGCGTAGAGTCGTTAAGCGGGACTGAACACTACGAGCAGTACTTC.

V usage is TRBV24-1 and J usage is TRBJ2-3; the match to TRBD1 covers 8 bases. Germline CDR1 reads KGHDR; CDR2 reads SFDVKD. The CDR3 has 15 residues. V lost 2 bases to trimming and J lost 1 base; unmatched junction nucleotides: 1. This CDR3 is CATSDSGQGTDTQYF. As DNA, the CDR3 is TGTGCCACCAGTGATTCGGGACAGGGCACAGATACGCAGTATTTT.

In its sample, this clonotype was seen a few times. The rearrangement links TRBV3-1 to TRBJ2-2; 10 bases are shared with TRBD2. Looked up from germline, CDR1 is LGHDT and CDR2 is YNNKEL (reference sequence). The J segment lost 4 bases and the V segment lost 1 base, leaving 6 bases of the junction unmatched. The CDR3 is made up of 17 amino acids. The CDR3 nucleotides read TGTGCCAGCAGCCAAGGAGCGGGAGGGCCTCGCACCGGGGAGCTGTTTTTT. Translation gives CASSQGAGGPRTGELFF. The variable domain in full, completed from reference TRBV3-1 and TRBJ2-2, reads DTAVSQTPKYLVTQMGNDKSIKCEQNLGHDTMYWYKQDSKKFLKIMFSYNNKELIINETVPNRFSPKSPDKAHLNLHINSLELGDSAVYFCASSQGAGGPRTGELFFGEGSRLTVL.

V usage is TRBV28 and J usage is TRBJ1-6; D not certain. This CDR3 spans 14 amino acids. In germline, CDR1 is MDHEN, CDR2 SYDVKM. V shed 4 bases and J shed 7 bases, with 11 bases lying between them. CDR3 nucleotides: TGTGCCAGCAGTTCTATTGGACCGAATTCACCCCTCCACTTT. This encodes CASSSIGPNSPLHF.